The clone carrying this TCR beta chain was detected only once. Its antigen remains unidentified. The study ran its PCR with 60 Vbeta and 13 Jbeta primers. Sequencing was performed with immunoSEQ multiplex PCR; in TCRdb, only in-frame clones are kept and a portion is missing. The repertoire holds 150,000 or so clones, with around 72% as singletons. Germline V lookup: CDR1 ENHRY, CDR2 SYGVKD. V gave up 3 bases and J gave up 5 bases; unmatched junction bases: 7. This CDR3 is 15 amino acids long. This sample was included in a study of cytomegalovirus exposure and HLA in healthy donors. General study points: The study recorded 164 TCR beta chains that were cytomegalovirus-associated. In a later analysis, HLA-C alleles had the fewest associated TCRs, DRB1 alleles the most.

The receptor's source is a woman aged 50 to 60 in good health and CMV-seropositive. Sequencing was carried out using PBMCs. The chain has TRBV10-3 and TRBJ1-1, with 9 bases matching TRBD1. CDR3 in DNA: TGTGCCATCAGTGATCCGGGACAGGGACGGACTGAAGCTTTCTTT. Its translation is CAISDPGQGRTEAFF.